The 32 T cell receptor beta chains in this list originate from one sample, sequenced in a study of blood T cell repertoires in COVID-19. TCRdb's copy holds only in-frame clones and misses some; the assay was immunoSEQ multiplex PCR. Here the sample spans over 200,000 clones, roughly 85% being singletons. The sample taken for sequencing was PBMCs or T cells enriched from blood (not recorded which). Receptors originate from a man aged 25 to 45 who had recovered from COVID-19.

J is TRBJ1-2 and V is TRBV5-8; D possibly corresponds to TRBD1 (6 bases). V dropped 6 bases and J dropped 2 bases, with 14 bases sitting between them. The germline V gene encodes CDR1 SGHTS and CDR2 YDEGEE. The CDR3 is 14 amino acids. The CDR3 DNA is TGTGCCAGCACGGACAGAGTGGGCAACTATGGCTACACCTTC. Its protein is CASTDRVGNYGYTF.

The chain uses TRBV28 and TRBJ1-4; 7 bases are shared with TRBD1. Trimming removed 5 bases from V and 8 bases from J; junction bases left unmatched: 11. The CDR3 spans 15 residues. From germline, CDR1 is MDHEN and CDR2 SYDVKM. CDR3 in amino acids: CASSPPGGAEEKLFF. In nucleotides, the CDR3 is TGTGCCAGCAGTCCCCCAGGGGGAGCAGAAGAAAAACTGTTTTTT.

This clone was seen once. This chain joins TRBV7-2 and TRBJ1-3; no clear D. Germline CDR1 SGHTA, CDR2 FQGNSA. CDR3 length equals 13 residues. V lost 1 base, J lost 4 bases, and 5 bases lay in between. The CDR3 reads CASSLERGNTIYF. CDR3 DNA: TGTGCCAGCAGCTTAGAGAGGGGAAACACCATATATTTT.

The rearrangement joins TRBV30 to TRBJ2-6, with 7 bases lining up with TRBD2. V gave up 1 base and J gave up 1 base; unmatched junction bases: 1. Germline loops: CDR1 GTSNPN, CDR2 SVGIG (reference sequence). CDR3 length: 15 amino acids. The CDR3 DNA is TGTGCCTGGAGTGACGGGGGGTCTGGGGCCAACGTCCTGACTTTC. Encoded protein: CAWSDGGSGANVLTF. Supplemented by reference TRBV30 and TRBJ2-6, the full variable domain reads SQTIHQWPATLVQPVGSPLSLECTVEGTSNPNLYWYRQAAGRGLQLLFYSVGIGQISSEVPQNLSASRPQDRQFILSSKKLLLSDSGFYLCAWSDGGSGANVLTFGAGSRLTVL.

The gene calls are TRBV6-4 and TRBJ2-3, with a weak D call TRBD1 (5 bases). Trimming took off 1 base at V and 2 bases at J, with 13 bases between the two ends. Germline-derived CDR1 and CDR2 are MRHNA and SNTAGT. The CDR3 runs 16 residues. CDR3 DNA sequence: TGTGCCAGCAGTGACTTCCCGGACACAAACACAGATACGCAGTATTTT. Its protein product is CASSDFPDTNTDTQYF.

The V gene is TRBV19, the J gene TRBJ2-5; D call uncertain. With 9 bases removed from V and 0 bases from J, the gap between germline ends came to 14 bases. Germline V gene sequence: CDR1 LNHDA, CDR2 SQIVND (reference sequence). This CDR3 is built from 14 residues. The CDR3 region has the DNA TGTGCCAGAGTGGAGTCTATAGACCAAGAGACCCAGTACTTC. It yields the protein CARVESIDQETQYF.

The gene calls are TRBV9 and TRBJ1-2, with TRBD1 matching over 8 bases. The ends lost 4 bases at V and 2 bases at J; junction bases unmatched: 10. Germline-derived CDR1 and CDR2 are SGDLS and YYNGEE. The CDR3 covers 16 residues. The CDR3 coding sequence is TGTGCCAGCAGCTTCCGAGGACAGGGAGTAAACTATGGCTACACCTTC. As protein: CASSFRGQGVNYGYTF.

This clone was counted only a few times. Here the CDR3 DNA reads TGTGCCTGGAGTGGGTCAGGAGGCACGGGCTATGGCTACACCTTC. Its protein product is CAWSGSGGTGYGYTF. The chain joins TRBV30 to TRBJ1-2; D is uncertain. V lost 1 base and J lost 4, with 16 bases in between. The CDR3 spans 15 residues. Germline lookup yields CDR1 GTSNPN and CDR2 SVGIG (reference sequence).

Here the CDR3 reads CASSPGQGVVETQYF. DNA for the CDR3: TGTGCCAGCAGCCCGGGACAGGGGGTCGTTGAGACCCAGTACTTC. J is TRBJ2-5 and V is TRBV5-8; 11 nucleotides align to TRBD1. Germline assignment: CDR1 SGHTS and CDR2 YDEGEE. The CDR3 spans 15 residues. J lost 5 bases, V lost 4 bases, and 7 bases had no gene match.

This clone showed up just a few times. The chain is built from TRBV7-2 and TRBJ2-7; TRBD2 is a possible D gene (6 bases). CDR1 and CDR2 (germline): SGHTA, FQGNSA. Trimming took off 1 base at V and 3 bases at J, with 13 bases between the two ends. CDR3 size: 15 residues. CDR3: CASSLESGDIYEQYF. CDR3 DNA: TGTGCCAGCAGCTTAGAGTCGGGAGATATCTACGAGCAGTACTTC.

The rearrangement joins TRBV6-5 to TRBJ2-1; 11 bases line up with TRBD2. Germline trimming cut 4 bases from V and 9 bases from J; bases unmatched to any gene: 8. Germline-derived CDR1 and CDR2 are MNHEY and SVGAGI. This CDR3 region has 15 residues. In nucleotides, the CDR3 is TGTGCCAGCAGTTGGACTAGCGGGCGATATAGTGAGCAGTTCTTC. Protein sequence: CASSWTSGRYSEQFF.

This rearrangement joins TRBV2 to TRBJ2-1; 7 nucleotides line up with TRBD2. In germline, CDR1 is SNHLY, CDR2 FYNNEI. Germline trimming cut 10 bases from V and 6 bases from J; bases unmatched to any gene: 9. The CDR3 spans 13 residues. The CDR3 reads CATGLPTPNEQFF. DNA for the CDR3: TGTGCCACGGGACTACCCACTCCCAATGAGCAGTTCTTC.

This clone was detected only once. The chain combines TRBV10-3 with TRBJ1-3; tentatively, D is TRBD1 (5 bases). With 6 bases removed from V and 4 bases from J, the gap between germline ends came to 10 bases. Germline CDR1 ENHRY, CDR2 SYGVKD. The CDR3 is made up of 13 amino acids. The CDR3 loop reads CAISEQAGNTIYF. In DNA form, the CDR3 reads TGTGCCATCAGCGAACAGGCGGGAAACACCATATATTTT.

This clone was observed a single time. This rearrangement joins TRBV19 to TRBJ1-1, with 7 bases fitting TRBD1. Germline CDR1 LNHDA, CDR2 SQIVND (reference sequence). The CDR3 is 14 residues long. V lost 5 bases to trimming and J lost 6 bases; unmatched junction nucleotides: 9. The CDR3 sequence: CASSVEGAVPEAFF. Here the CDR3 DNA reads TGTGCCAGTAGTGTTGAGGGGGCGGTCCCTGAAGCTTTCTTT. The full variable domain, its missing parts supplied by reference TRBV19 and TRBJ1-1, is DGGITQSPKYLFRKEGQNVTLSCEQNLNHDAMYWYRQDPGQGLRLIYYSQIVNDFQKGDIAEGYSVSREKKESFPLTVTSAQKNPTAFYLCASSVEGAVPEAFFGQGTRLTVV.

The chain carries TRBV4-2 and TRBJ1-3, with 8 positions matching TRBD1. This CDR3 has 16 amino acids. After removal of 5 bases from V and 0 bases from J, the junction contained 6 bases not matched to a gene. Germline CDR1 LGHNA, CDR2 YNFKEQ. CDR3 in DNA: TGTGCCAGCAGCGAACGACAGGGGATCTCTGGAAACACCATATATTTT. Its translation: CASSERQGISGNTIYF.

The chain has TRBV21-1 and TRBJ1-6. TRBV21-1 is listed as a pseudogene. The CDR3 extends over 17 amino acids. CDR3 protein: CASRRRVPGLGNSPLHF. The CDR3 nucleotides read TGTGCCAGCAGGAGGCGGGTCCCAGGATTAGGGAATTCACCCCTCCACTTT.

The chain uses TRBV6-5 and TRBJ2-7; D is undetermined. The CDR3 consists of 12 residues. V dropped 5 bases and J dropped 3 bases, with 8 bases sitting between them. The germline gives CDR1 MNHEY, CDR2 SVGAGI. The CDR3 is CASSPRDYEQYF. The CDR3 DNA follows: TGTGCCAGCAGTCCACGCGACTACGAGCAGTACTTC.

V gene TRBV28 combines with J gene TRBJ2-5; a weak D match, TRBD1 (5 bases). Trimming removed 1 base from V and 1 base from J, with 19 bases in between. Germline CDR1 reads MDHEN; CDR2 reads SYDVKM. The CDR3 runs to 18 residues. CDR3 nucleotides: TGTGCCAGCAGTTTATCCCAGGGCCTAGGAACCCTCCAAGAGACCCAGTACTTC. As protein: CASSLSQGLGTLQETQYF.

In the case of this clone: The same CDR3 can be traced to other DNA sequences in this sample. The rearrangement links TRBV7-2 to TRBJ2-7; D is undetermined. Germline-derived CDR1 and CDR2 are SGHTA and FQGNSA. The CDR3 is made up of 12 amino acids. Trimming pared 3 bases from V and 4 bases from J, leaving 7 bases between. The CDR3 loop is CASSFSRYEQYF. CDR3 sequence (DNA): TGTGCCAGCAGCTTTTCTCGTTACGAGCAGTACTTC.

This chain connects TRBV4-2 to TRBJ1-3; 7 bases are a match to TRBD1. Trimming cost V 4 bases and J 0 bases; bases outside gene matches: 9. In germline, CDR1 is LGHNA, CDR2 YNFKEQ. This CDR3 has 17 amino acids. CDR3 nucleotides: TGTGCCAGCAGCCTAACCACAGGGGCCGCCTCTGGAAACACCATATATTTT. It codes for CASSLTTGAASGNTIYF.

The rearrangement uses TRBV18 and TRBJ2-7, with a possible D match to TRBD2 (7 bases). Germline V gene lookup returns CDR1 KGHSH and CDR2 LQKENI. The CDR3 sequence is 16 residues long. Trimming cost V 1 base and J 2 bases, with 15 bases left between them. The CDR3 DNA reads as TGTGCCAGCTCACCACAAGGGGGGGCGGTTGCCTACGAGCAGTACTTC. Translated: CASSPQGGAVAYEQYF.

In this sample, this clone turned up once. The chain combines TRBV27 with TRBJ2-3, with D unclear. The CDR3 has 12 residues. In germline, CDR1 is MNHEY, CDR2 SMNVEV (reference sequence). The V and J ends lost 8 bases and 2 bases respectively, with 8 bases between them. The CDR3 nucleotides are TGTGCCAGCCGCGCCTCCACAGATACGCAGTATTTT. This encodes CASRASTDTQYF.

A note on this clone: One end of the junction varies from germline; a read error may be responsible. The chain carries TRBV6-2 or TRBV6-3 and TRBJ2-1; D remains ambiguous. The CDR3 length is 11 residues. Germline V lookup: CDR1 MNHEY, CDR2 SVGEGT. CDR3 amino acids: CASSSSNEQFF. For the CDR3, the DNA is TGTGCCAGCAGCTCCTCCAATGAGCAGTTCTTC.

V usage is TRBV10-3 and J usage is TRBJ2-2; the match to TRBD2 covers 11 bases. Germline V CDR1 and CDR2: ENHRY, SYGVKD. Trimming removed 6 bases from V and 3 bases from J; junction bases left unmatched: 15. CDR3 length: 19 residues. The CDR3 DNA is TGTGCCATCAGCGCCACGTTCCTAGCGGGAGGTAGGGACACCGGGGAGCTGTTTTTT. This gives the protein CAISATFLAGGRDTGELFF.

The chain joins TRBV6-5 to TRBJ1-2; no reliable D call. This CDR3 has 16 residues. Trimming took 0 bases from V and 3 from J, leaving 14 bases between them. In germline, CDR1 is MNHEY, CDR2 SVGAGI. CDR3 coding DNA: TGTGCCAGCAGTTACTCGATCGCATTGTCGGACTATGGCTACACCTTC. Encoded protein: CASSYSIALSDYGYTF.

The rearrangement uses TRBV7-2 and TRBJ1-5; D might be TRBD1 (6 bases). Between the trimmed V and J ends, which lost 0 bases and 4 bases, there was a span of 13 bases. The CDR3 spans 16 residues. CDR1 is SGHTA and CDR2 is FQGNSA in the germline V gene. The CDR3 reads CASSLAEQGVNQPQHF. In DNA, the CDR3 is TGTGCCAGCAGCTTAGCGGAACAGGGCGTGAATCAGCCCCAGCATTTT.

The chain uses TRBV3-1 (or the pseudogene TRBV3-2) and TRBJ2-5; TRBD1 aligns across 8 bases. V dropped 2 bases and J dropped 3; count of bases not matched to a gene: 2. Germline CDR1 is LGHDT and CDR2 is YNNKEL (reference sequence). This CDR3 has 14 residues. CDR3 in amino acids: CASSQLDREETQYF. The CDR3, as DNA: TGTGCCAGCAGCCAACTGGACAGGGAAGAGACCCAGTACTTC.

This chain joins TRBV28 and TRBJ1-6, with 7 bases lining up with TRBD1. This CDR3 has 14 amino acids. V shed 7 bases, J shed 6 bases, and the junction held 6 bases outside the gene matches. Germline V gene lookup returns CDR1 MDHEN and CDR2 SYDVKM. CDR3 DNA sequence: TGTGCCAGCAACCTCGGACAGGCTAATTCACCCCTCCACTTT. This sequence encodes CASNLGQANSPLHF.

For this clone: The junction does not match germline at one end; this may be a read error. The gene calls are TRBV7-4 and TRBJ1-5, with D possibly TRBD1 on 6 matching bases. CDR1 SGHVT and CDR2 SQSDAQ come from the germline V gene. This CDR3 region has 17 residues. This CDR3 is CAPRAAYGGGSNQPQHF. CDR3 DNA: TGCGCCCCCCGCGCCGCATACGGGGGGGGCAGCAATCAGCCCCAGCATTTT.

The chain couples TRBV24-1 to TRBJ2-3, with D possibly TRBD1 on 5 matching bases. Trimming removed 0 bases at V and 3 bases at J, with 21 bases between. The CDR3 extends over 19 amino acids. Germline CDR1 KGHDR, CDR2 SFDVKD. CDR3 DNA sequence: TGTGCCACCAGTGATTTGACTATCAGGGATTTGGGGCTTACAGATACGCAGTATTTT. It codes for CATSDLTIRDLGLTDTQYF.

The chain links TRBV7-9 to TRBJ2-7, with 10 nucleotides matching TRBD2. Germline V gene lookup returns CDR1 SEHNR and CDR2 FQNEAQ (reference sequence). The CDR3 runs 15 residues. J gave up 4 bases and V 3 bases, and 6 bases lay outside the gene matches. Written as DNA, the CDR3 is TGTGCCAGCAGCTTTACAACTAGCGGGACATACGAGCAGTACTTC. Its translation: CASSFTTSGTYEQYF.

The J gene is TRBJ2-7, the V gene TRBV10-1; 13 nucleotides line up with TRBD2. Germline V lookup: CDR1 WNHNN, CDR2 SYGVQD (reference sequence). The CDR3 has 15 residues. Losses at the gene ends were 4 bases for V and 7 bases for J; bases not matched to a gene: 7. The CDR3 region is CASSGLAGGKGEQYF. The CDR3 DNA reads as TGCGCCAGCAGTGGACTAGCGGGAGGTAAAGGAGAGCAGTACTTC.